Following are 30 T cell receptor beta chains from one sample sequenced in a study of blood T cell repertoires in COVID-19. Assay used: immunoSEQ multiplex PCR; TCRdb lists only in-frame clones, some missing. This table holds about 200,000 clones, approximately 80% found once. The sequenced sample was peripheral blood. The receptors derive from a human donor in a cohort sampled during active COVID-19.

The chain joins TRBV27 to TRBJ2-5; 8 nucleotides agree with TRBD1. The CDR3 consists of 17 residues. The V segment lost 3 bases and the J segment 2 bases; nucleotides outside the gene matches: 11. Germline V lookup: CDR1 MNHEY, CDR2 SMNVEV (reference sequence). CDR3 region: CASSLGIDRGGQETQYF. Written as DNA, the CDR3 is TGTGCCAGCAGTTTGGGGATCGACAGGGGTGGACAAGAGACCCAGTACTTC.

V and J are TRBV29-1 and TRBJ1-3; tentatively, D is TRBD1 (6 bases). The CDR3 spans 14 residues. V dropped 5 bases and J dropped 2 bases, with 13 bases sitting between them. Germline assignment: CDR1 SQVTM and CDR2 ANQGSEA. The CDR3 spells CSVTPPGAGNTIYF. The DNA for the CDR3 is TGCAGCGTTACCCCTCCAGGGGCTGGAAACACCATATATTTT. The full variable domain, completed using reference TRBV29-1 and TRBJ1-3, is SAVISQKPSRDICQRGTSLTIQCQVDSQVTMMFWYRQQPGQSLTLIATANQGSEATYESGFVIDKFPISRPNLTFSTLTVSNMSPEDSSIYLCSVTPPGAGNTIYFGEGSWLTVV.

This clone came up a few times. The chain has TRBV11-2 and TRBJ2-7; 10 nucleotides align to TRBD2. Germline V gene lookup returns CDR1 SGHAT and CDR2 FQNNGV. The CDR3 has 14 residues. Unmatched junction bases numbered 3, after V lost 3 bases and J lost 4 bases. The CDR3 reads CASSFGLAAYEQYF. The CDR3 DNA is TGTGCCAGCAGCTTTGGACTAGCGGCTTACGAGCAGTACTTC.

The rearrangement uses TRBV7-3 and TRBJ2-1; 11 bases are shared with TRBD1. CDR3 length equals 15 residues. CDR1 and CDR2 (germline): SGHTA, FQGTGA. V was clipped by 0 bases and J by 11 bases; unmatched bases: 6. The CDR3 sequence is CASSLTPDRGRKQFF. The CDR3 nucleotides read TGTGCCAGCAGCTTAACCCCGGACAGGGGGCGCAAGCAGTTCTTC.

The genes are TRBV7-9 and TRBJ1-3, with a weak D call TRBD1 (5 bases). The CDR3 runs to 15 residues. Trimming pared 0 bases from V and 7 bases from J, leaving 13 bases between. Looked up from germline, CDR1 is SEHNR and CDR2 is FQNEAQ (reference sequence). For the CDR3, the DNA is TGTGCCAGCAGCTTAGCGGACACTCGCTGGAACACCATATATTTT. This translates into CASSLADTRWNTIYF.

This clone was detected many times. The chain recombines TRBV6-1 with TRBJ2-3; the match to TRBD1 covers 9 bases. Germline values: CDR1 MNHNS, CDR2 SASEGT. V was pared by 4 bases and J by 3 bases, with 8 bases of the junction left unmatched. This CDR3 has 16 amino acids. CDR3 region: CASSGSRQGETDTQYF. In DNA form, the CDR3 reads TGTGCCAGCAGTGGATCGAGACAGGGGGAAACAGATACGCAGTATTTT.

The rearrangement joins TRBV7-9 to TRBJ2-1; D possibly corresponds to TRBD2 (6 bases). Looked up from germline, CDR1 is SEHNR and CDR2 is FQNEAQ (reference sequence). The V end lost 11 bases, the J end lost 9 bases, and 20 bases lay between the germline ends. This CDR3 is 13 amino acids long. The CDR3 sequence: CADEEEGHAEQFF. CDR3 DNA: TGTGCCGACGAAGAGGAGGGGCACGCTGAGCAGTTCTTC.

The chain couples TRBV6-6 to TRBJ2-1, with 11 bases identical to TRBD2. The length of the CDR3 is 15 residues. Germline-derived CDR1 and CDR2 are MNHNY and SVGAGI (reference sequence). With 5 bases clipped from V and 5 bases from J, the junction kept 5 bases outside the gene matches. The CDR3 DNA reads as TGTGCCAGCAGTACCCCGACTAGCGGGAACAATGAGCAGTTCTTC. Encoded protein: CASSTPTSGNNEQFF.

The genes are TRBV4-3 and TRBJ2-7; D is uncertain. V gave up 3 bases and J gave up 2 bases, with 11 bases separating them. This CDR3 has 14 residues. Germline loops: CDR1 LGHNA, CDR2 YSLEER. CDR3 coding DNA: TGCGCCAGCAGCCAGCAACGGTACCCCTACGAGCAGTACTTC. As protein: CASSQQRYPYEQYF.

The V and J genes are TRBV23-1 and TRBJ1-1; a weak D match, TRBD1 (6 bases). TRBV23-1 is an ORF; its function is uncertain. V lost 0 bases and J 2 bases, leaving 13 bases between the germline ends. The CDR3 spans 16 residues. For the CDR3, the DNA is TGCGCCAGCAGTCAATCGAGGGGGGGTCTTAACACTGAAGCTTTCTTT. The encoded protein is CASSQSRGGLNTEAFF.

The chain links TRBV5-1 to TRBJ2-1, with TRBD2 matching 11 bases. The CDR3 is 15 amino acids. Per the germline V gene, CDR1 is SGHRS and CDR2 is YFSETQ. The junction had 9 bases not matched to a gene; V was cut back by 4 bases and J by 9 bases. The DNA of the CDR3 is TGCGCCAGCAGCCACACTAGCGGGAGCCGGGGTGAGCAGTTCTTC. Translation: CASSHTSGSRGEQFF.

The chain recombines TRBV19 with TRBJ2-2; TRBD1 aligns across 7 bases. CDR3 size: 16 residues. CDR1 is LNHDA and CDR2 is SQIVND in the germline V gene (reference sequence). J gave up 1 base and V 3 bases, and 5 bases lay outside the gene matches. CDR3 coding DNA: TGTGCCAGTAGTATGCACAGGACAGGGAACACCGGGGAGCTGTTTTTT. Protein sequence: CASSMHRTGNTGELFF.

The V call is TRBV7-2, the J call TRBJ2-5; D not resolved. V lost 0 bases, J lost 4 bases, and 9 bases lay in between. The germline V gene has CDR1 SGHTA and CDR2 FQGNSA. This CDR3 has 14 amino acids. In DNA, the CDR3 is TGTGCCAGCAGCTTAGCTTACAGTGCAGAGACCCAGTACTTC. It yields the protein CASSLAYSAETQYF.

The V gene is TRBV29-1, the J gene TRBJ2-7; D is possibly TRBD2 (6 bases). The CDR3 has 16 residues. CDR1 SQVTM and CDR2 ANQGSEA come from the germline V gene. V lost 6 bases and J 2 bases, leaving 23 bases between the germline ends. The CDR3 reads CSVIAVRDFMTYEQYF. The CDR3 DNA follows: TGCAGCGTGATTGCGGTCCGGGACTTCATGACCTACGAGCAGTACTTC.

This clone has just one count. The chain uses TRBV11-2 and TRBJ2-2; no clear D. The V gene's germline CDR1 is SGHAT and CDR2 FQNNGV. The CDR3 is 15 residues long. V shed 0 bases and J shed 4 bases, with 9 bases lying between them. The CDR3 is CASSLERVVTGELFF. CDR3 sequence (DNA): TGTGCCAGCAGCTTAGAACGGGTTGTCACCGGGGAGCTGTTTTTT. Supplemented by reference TRBV11-2 and TRBJ2-2, the full variable domain reads EAGVAQSPRYKIIEKRQSVAFWCNPISGHATLYWYQQILGQGPKLLIQFQNNGVVDDSQLPKDRFSAERLKGVDSTLKIQPAKLEDSAVYLCASSLERVVTGELFFGEGSRLTVL.

The chain has TRBV10-3 and TRBJ1-1, with unresolved D. The V gene's germline CDR1 is ENHRY and CDR2 SYGVKD. The CDR3 loop spans 13 amino acids. The ends were cut back, 4 bases at V and 1 base at J, with 7 bases in the middle. CDR3 protein: CAISATPNTEAFF. DNA of the CDR3: TGTGCCATCAGTGCGACACCGAACACTGAAGCTTTCTTT.

This rearrangement joins TRBV6-6 to TRBJ2-5; 7 bases fit TRBD1. Germline trimming cut 4 bases from V and 3 bases from J; bases unmatched to any gene: 5. The CDR3 contains 14 residues. Germline assignment: CDR1 MNHNY and CDR2 SVGAGI (reference sequence). CDR3 protein: CASSWGTAEETQYF. The DNA for the CDR3 is TGTGCCAGCAGTTGGGGGACAGCGGAAGAGACCCAGTACTTC.

J is TRBJ1-3 and V is TRBV28; D gene uncertain. The CDR3 has 15 amino acids. V lost 5 bases and J lost 0, with 11 bases in between. CDR1 and CDR2 from the germline V gene are MDHEN and SYDVKM. CDR3 amino acids: CASSRGQISGNTIYF. CDR3 bases: TGTGCCAGCAGTCGAGGGCAAATCTCTGGAAACACCATATATTTT.

This clone appeared a few times. The chain carries TRBV11-1 and TRBJ2-5; D remains unclear. The CDR3 has 13 residues. Germline loops: CDR1 SGHAT, CDR2 FQDESV (reference sequence). V lost 5 bases, J lost 7 bases, and 14 bases lay in between. The CDR3 here is CASSPGAPGTQYF. The CDR3, as DNA: TGTGCCAGCAGCCCAGGTGCCCCCGGGACCCAGTACTTC.

The rearrangement links TRBV6-5 to TRBJ2-3; 7 nucleotides match TRBD2. Germline-derived CDR1 and CDR2 are MNHEY and SVGAGI. The CDR3 loop spans 15 amino acids. Trimming cost V 7 bases and J 0 bases; bases outside gene matches: 7. CDR3 nucleotides: TGTGCCAGCACCAAAGCGGGACCTAGCACAGATACGCAGTATTTT. Translated: CASTKAGPSTDTQYF.

V is TRBV19 and J is TRBJ1-1; 11 bases match TRBD1. The ends lost 1 base at V and 11 bases at J; junction bases unmatched: 12. Germline values: CDR1 LNHDA, CDR2 SQIVND (reference sequence). The CDR3 covers 16 residues. The DNA for the CDR3 is TGTGCCAGTAGTATAGGGGACAGGGGGTATTCGGTCGGGGCTTTCTTT. Amino acid sequence: CASSIGDRGYSVGAFF.

The chain has TRBV5-5 and TRBJ1-2; TRBD1 might be the D (6 bases). The CDR3 spans 16 residues. From germline, CDR1 is SGHKS and CDR2 YYEKEE (reference sequence). Trimming removed 2 bases from V and 4 bases from J, with 18 bases in between. The CDR3 DNA follows: TGTGCCAGCAGCTTCGCGAACAGGGTTTCTAGCTATGGCTACACCTTC. It specifies CASSFANRVSSYGYTF.

The chain has TRBV14 and TRBJ2-1, with D hard to call. Per germline, CDR1 SGHDN and CDR2 FVKESK. Trimming cost V 3 bases and J 12 bases, with 33 bases left between them. The CDR3 extends over 19 amino acids. The CDR3 bases are TGTGCCAGCAGCCACGACCCCGCATCCCCTTTATCCGTGGAGCCGGGGCAGTTCTTC. Translating gives CASSHDPASPLSVEPGQFF.

The chain couples TRBV2 to TRBJ2-1; 12 bases match TRBD2. V was pared by 9 bases and J by 7 bases, with 10 bases of the junction left unmatched. The CDR3 runs to 15 residues. Germline CDR1 reads SNHLY; CDR2 reads FYNNEI. The CDR3 region is CASRPGLAGFNEQFF. CDR3 in DNA: TGTGCCAGTCGGCCGGGACTAGCGGGTTTTAATGAGCAGTTCTTC.

This clone was found a few times. The chain's CDR3 is CASAGTGDQPQHF. The CDR3 coding sequence is TGTGCCAGTGCCGGGACAGGGGATCAGCCCCAGCATTTT. This chain uses TRBV19 with TRBJ1-5; 10 positions match TRBD1. Trimming cost V 8 bases and J 5 bases; bases outside gene matches: 3. This CDR3 is built from 13 residues. Germline V lookup: CDR1 LNHDA, CDR2 SQIVND (reference sequence).

This clone was detected once. The CDR3 bases are TGTGCCAGCAGTTACAAAGGGGGTAGCGATGGCTACACCTTC. This translates into CASSYKGGSDGYTF. The chain carries TRBV6-6 and TRBJ1-2, with D possibly TRBD1 on 6 matching bases. V lost 2 bases to trimming and J lost 6 bases, with 13 bases between them. The CDR3 totals 14 residues. Germline CDR1 reads MNHNY; CDR2 reads SVGAGI (reference sequence).

This clone was seen a few times. V and J are TRBV30 and TRBJ2-3; the match to TRBD1 covers 10 bases. The CDR3 runs 16 residues. After removal of 3 bases from V and 4 bases from J, the junction contained 10 bases not matched to a gene. Per the germline V gene, CDR1 is GTSNPN and CDR2 is SVGIG (reference sequence). The DNA for the CDR3 is TGTGCCTGGAGCTTAAAGGGACAGGGGATGGCAGATACGCAGTATTTT. Protein product: CAWSLKGQGMADTQYF.

V gene TRBV4-1 combines with J gene TRBJ1-5, with D possibly TRBD1 on 6 matching bases. The germline V gene has CDR1 MGHRA and CDR2 YSYEKL. The V end was cut by 3 bases, the J end by 1 base, with 10 bases between. The CDR3 is 15 residues long. Here the CDR3 reads CASSQDSWSNQPQHF. The CDR3 region has the DNA TGCGCCAGCAGCCAGGACAGCTGGAGCAATCAGCCCCAGCATTTT.

As for this clone: A read error may produce the germline difference seen at one junction end. The J gene is TRBJ1-2, the V gene TRBV5-1; TRBD1 might be the D (5 bases). CDR3 size: 13 residues. Germline V gene data show CDR1 as SGHRS and CDR2 as YFSETQ. CDR3 in amino acids: CASSSLGHPGPSF. For the CDR3, the DNA is TGCGCCAGCAGCTCCCTGGGGCACCCAGGGCCTTCCTTC.

The rearrangement links TRBV3-1 (or the pseudogene TRBV3-2) to TRBJ2-1, with 8 bases lining up with TRBD2. After removal of 4 bases from V and 9 bases from J, the junction contained 14 bases not matched to a gene. The CDR3 contains 16 residues. CDR1 LGHDT and CDR2 YNNKEL come from the germline V gene (reference sequence). The CDR3 loop is CASSPELTGGSGEQFF. CDR3 bases: TGTGCCAGCAGCCCAGAACTAACGGGAGGGTCGGGTGAGCAGTTCTTC.